The clone carrying this T cell receptor (beta chain) was counted between two and nine times. The authors ran a second PCR of 7 to 11 cycles using a sample-barcoded 5' primer and a J-beta primer mix. MiXCR, run by TCRdb on the 5' RACE reads, gives a single entry per CDR3 protein. Of about 1.1 million distinct CDR3 sequences in the sample, approximately 38% were seen once. The data originate from a study of blood T cells in healthy people across ages. The CDR3 totals 15 residues. The V gene's germline CDR1 is SGHRS and CDR2 YFSETQ. V lost 4 bases to trimming and J lost 10 bases; unmatched junction nucleotides: 9.

This receptor was obtained from a man aged 18 to 30 in good health. V usage is TRBV5-1 and J usage is TRBJ1-6; 9 nucleotides line up with TRBD1. The material sequenced was blood. Here the CDR3 DNA reads TGCGCCAGCAGCCCGGACAGGGGCTTTCGATCACCCCTCCACTTT. This codes for CASSPDRGFRSPLHF.